A selection of T cell receptor beta chains follows, all from one sample in a study of blood T cells in healthy people across ages. MiXCR, run by TCRdb on the 5' RACE reads, gives a single entry per CDR3 protein. In the table there are about 2 million distinct CDR3 sequences, 49% of which are singletons. Specimen: blood. All receptors come from a woman between 40 and 50 years old in good health. Both conserved end residues are part of each CDR3. A D gene is named only where the DNA matches it firmly. A clone size is listed for some rows: how often the clone was seen (once, few, many), or a class if it is expanded.

clone size: .
J gene: TRBJ2-3
D gene: .
V gene: TRBV18
CDR3 DNA: TGTGCCAGCTCACCACAGGGGACTGACACAGATACGCAGTATTTT
CDR3 protein: CASSPQGTDTDTQYF

clone size: .
J gene: TRBJ2-3
D gene: TRBD1
V gene: TRBV20-1
CDR3 DNA: TGCAGTGCTACGTCCAGGGGGCAGGCAGATACGCAGTATTTT
CDR3 protein: CSATSRGQADTQYF

clone size: .
J gene: TRBJ2-1
D gene: .
V gene: TRBV20-1
CDR3 DNA: TGCAGTGCTATGGACAGTTACTCCTACGATGAGCAGTTCTTC
CDR3 protein: CSAMDSYSYDEQFF

clone size: .
J gene: TRBJ2-5
D gene: TRBD2
V gene: TRBV15
CDR3 DNA: TGTGCCACCAGCAGTGGCGGGGGGCAGTACTTC
CDR3 protein: CATSSGGGQYF

clone size: .
J gene: TRBJ2-3
D gene: TRBD2
V gene: TRBV28
CDR3 DNA: TGTGCCAGCAGTTCTCTGGGGGGGCTAGCGGGGGAGCACGTCACAGATACGCAGTATTTT
CDR3 protein: CASSSLGGLAGEHVTDTQYF

clone size: many
J gene: TRBJ2-3
D gene: .
V gene: TRBV20-1
CDR3 DNA: TGCAGTGCTAGAGACCATTGGTCAGATACGCAGTATTTT
CDR3 protein: CSARDHWSDTQYF

clone size: .
J gene: TRBJ2-5
D gene: .
V gene: TRBV20-1
CDR3 DNA: TGCAGTGCTGGCCGGGACTTCAAAGAGACCCAGTACTTC
CDR3 protein: CSAGRDFKETQYF

clone size: .
J gene: TRBJ2-5
D gene: TRBD2
V gene: TRBV20-1
CDR3 DNA: TGCAGTGCTAGACGGGACGGGGGGCAAGAGACCCAGTACTTC
CDR3 protein: CSARRDGGQETQYF

clone size: .
J gene: TRBJ2-1
D gene: .
V gene: TRBV6-6
CDR3 DNA: TGTGCCAGCACTGGGCCCGTATACAATGAGCAGTTCTTC
CDR3 protein: CASTGPVYNEQFF

clone size: .
J gene: TRBJ2-4
D gene: .
V gene: TRBV4-2
CDR3 DNA: TGTGCCAGCAGCCAAGATCTTCCAGGGAGGAAGGACATTCAGTACTTC
CDR3 protein: CASSQDLPGRKDIQYF

clone size: .
J gene: TRBJ2-4
D gene: TRBD2
V gene: TRBV28
CDR3 DNA: TGTGCCAGCAGGGTGGGGGGGAGCCAAAACATTCAGTACTTC
CDR3 protein: CASRVGGSQNIQYF

clone size: .
J gene: TRBJ1-1
D gene: TRBD1
V gene: TRBV7-9
CDR3 DNA: TGTGCCAGCAGCTTGGTCCCCACAGGGGGCACTGAAGCTTTCTTT
CDR3 protein: CASSLVPTGGTEAFF

clone size: once
J gene: TRBJ2-1
D gene: TRBD2
V gene: TRBV2
CDR3 DNA: TGTGCCAGCAGAACACAAGCGGGGGCGACCCACAATGAGCAGTTCTTC
CDR3 protein: CASRTQAGATHNEQFF

clone size: once
J gene: TRBJ2-3
D gene: TRBD1
V gene: TRBV6-5
CDR3 DNA: TGTGCCAGCAGCAGGTTCGGGACAGGCACAGATACGCAGTATTTT
CDR3 protein: CASSRFGTGTDTQYF

clone size: .
J gene: TRBJ2-1
D gene: .
V gene: TRBV5-1
CDR3 DNA: TGCGCCAGCAGCTTAGGGGACTTCCTTAATGAGCAGTTCTTC
CDR3 protein: CASSLGDFLNEQFF

clone size: .
J gene: TRBJ2-1
D gene: .
V gene: TRBV13
CDR3 DNA: TGTGCCAGCAGCTCCGGGACCCCGATCTACAATGAGCAGTTCTTC
CDR3 protein: CASSSGTPIYNEQFF

clone size: .
J gene: TRBJ1-6
D gene: TRBD1
V gene: TRBV7-2
CDR3 DNA: TGTGCCAGCAGCCGCAGGGGGATTGAGGGGGATTCACCCCTCCACTTT
CDR3 protein: CASSRRGIEGDSPLHF

clone size: .
J gene: TRBJ2-5
D gene: TRBD2
V gene: TRBV4-3
CDR3 DNA: TGCGCCAGCAGCCGCGTAGCGGGGGGCCGTCTGGAGACCCAGTACTTC
CDR3 protein: CASSRVAGGRLETQYF

clone size: few
J gene: TRBJ1-5
D gene: .
V gene: TRBV7-2
CDR3 DNA: TGTGCCAGCAGCTTAGGGTCAGGGAGCGGCAATCAGCCCCAGCATTTT
CDR3 protein: CASSLGSGSGNQPQHF

clone size: .
J gene: TRBJ2-7
D gene: .
V gene: TRBV7-2
CDR3 DNA: TGTGCCAGCAGCTTTTCGACAGGCCTCTCCTACGAGCAGTACTTC
CDR3 protein: CASSFSTGLSYEQYF

clone size: once
J gene: TRBJ1-6
D gene: TRBD1
V gene: TRBV9
CDR3 DNA: TGTGCCAGCAGCGCCCCCGGGACAGGGGTCCCACCCCCCCACTTT
CDR3 protein: CASSAPGTGVPPPHF

clone size: .
J gene: TRBJ2-1
D gene: TRBD1
V gene: TRBV5-6
CDR3 DNA: TGTGCCAGCAGGCCAGGGGGCCTGACGGAAGAGCAGTTCTTC
CDR3 protein: CASRPGGLTEEQFF

clone size: .
J gene: TRBJ1-2
D gene: TRBD1
V gene: TRBV7-9
CDR3 DNA: TGTGCCAGCAGCCCTCAGGGGGTAGACTATGGCTACACCTTC
CDR3 protein: CASSPQGVDYGYTF

clone size: .
J gene: TRBJ1-1
D gene: .
V gene: TRBV3-1
CDR3 DNA: TGTGCCAGCAGCCAAGAGAACACTGAAGCTTTCTTT
CDR3 protein: CASSQENTEAFF

clone size: .
J gene: TRBJ2-5
D gene: TRBD1
V gene: TRBV7-8
CDR3 DNA: TGTGCCAGCAGCCGTCGGGACAGGGGAGAGACCCAGTACTTC
CDR3 protein: CASSRRDRGETQYF

clone size: .
J gene: TRBJ2-4
D gene: TRBD1
V gene: TRBV28
CDR3 DNA: TGTGCCAGCAGTGTATGGGGACAGGGTGGGTCCGCCAAAAACATTCAATACTTC
CDR3 protein: CASSVWGQGGSAKNIQYF

clone size: .
J gene: TRBJ2-7
D gene: TRBD1
V gene: TRBV11-2
CDR3 DNA: TGTGCCAGCATCTCGACAGGGGGCTCGTCCTACGAGCAGTACTTC
CDR3 protein: CASISTGGSSYEQYF

clone size: .
J gene: TRBJ1-4
D gene: TRBD1
V gene: TRBV27
CDR3 DNA: TGTGCCAGCAGCAGGGACAGGGGATATGAAAAACTGTTTTTT
CDR3 protein: CASSRDRGYEKLFF

clone size: .
J gene: TRBJ1-1
D gene: .
V gene: TRBV20-1
CDR3 DNA: TGCAGTGCTCCTCGGGAGGGACTGAACACTGAAGCTTTCTTT
CDR3 protein: CSAPREGLNTEAFF

clone size: .
J gene: TRBJ2-1
D gene: TRBD2
V gene: TRBV20-1
CDR3 DNA: TGCAGTGCTCAAGGACTAGCGGGGGGATACAATGAGCAGTTCTTC
CDR3 protein: CSAQGLAGGYNEQFF

clone size: few
J gene: TRBJ2-7
D gene: TRBD1
V gene: TRBV24-1
CDR3 DNA: TGTGCCACCAGTGATACGCCGGGACAGGGGTCCTACGAGCAGTACTTC
CDR3 protein: CATSDTPGQGSYEQYF

clone size: .
J gene: TRBJ2-7
D gene: TRBD1
V gene: TRBV6-6
CDR3 DNA: TGTGCCAGCAGGGGTACGCGACAGGGGCCCTCCTACGAGCAGTACTTC
CDR3 protein: CASRGTRQGPSYEQYF

clone size: .
J gene: TRBJ2-5
D gene: .
V gene: TRBV7-2
CDR3 DNA: TGTGCCAGCAGCTTAGAGTGGGGGGGCTCCGTGGAGACCCAGTACTTC
CDR3 protein: CASSLEWGGSVETQYF

clone size: .
J gene: TRBJ2-1
D gene: .
V gene: TRBV29-1
CDR3 DNA: TGCAGCGTTGTCACAGGACAGATGAACAATGAGCAGTTCTTC
CDR3 protein: CSVVTGQMNNEQFF

clone size: few
J gene: TRBJ2-3
D gene: .
V gene: TRBV20-1
CDR3 DNA: TGCAGTGCTAGGGCCGGGGCGGCAGATACGCAGTATTTT
CDR3 protein: CSARAGAADTQYF

clone size: few
J gene: TRBJ2-5
D gene: .
V gene: TRBV12-3/TRBV12-4
CDR3 DNA: TGTGCCAGCAGTTTACCACGGACAGCCTTGAGAGAGACCCAGTACTTC
CDR3 protein: CASSLPRTALRETQYF

clone size: .
J gene: TRBJ1-2
D gene: TRBD1
V gene: TRBV7-2
CDR3 DNA: TGTGCCAGCAGCTTTCCGGACAGGGAAGGGGGCTACACCTTC
CDR3 protein: CASSFPDREGGYTF

clone size: few
J gene: TRBJ2-1
D gene: .
V gene: TRBV25-1
CDR3 DNA: TGTGCCAGCAGCCAACGGCGGACTATCTCTTCTAATGAGCAGTTCTTC
CDR3 protein: CASSQRRTISSNEQFF

clone size: once
J gene: TRBJ1-2
D gene: .
V gene: TRBV2
CDR3 DNA: TGTGCCAGCAGCGAGGGGGGTGCTCAACTCTATGGCTACACCTTC
CDR3 protein: CASSEGGAQLYGYTF

clone size: .
J gene: TRBJ1-2
D gene: TRBD1
V gene: TRBV20-1
CDR3 DNA: TGCAGTGCTAGAGATATGGGACAGCATGGCTACACCTTC
CDR3 protein: CSARDMGQHGYTF

clone size: once
J gene: TRBJ2-3
D gene: .
V gene: TRBV7-2
CDR3 DNA: TGTGCCAGCAGCGAGGGACCGTTAGATACGCAGTATTTT
CDR3 protein: CASSEGPLDTQYF

clone size: .
J gene: TRBJ2-3
D gene: TRBD1
V gene: TRBV9
CDR3 DNA: TGTGCCAGCAGCATGGGAACAGGGGGAGTCACAGATACGCAGTATTTT
CDR3 protein: CASSMGTGGVTDTQYF